This TCR beta chain comes out of a study of blood T cell repertoires in COVID-19. Across the study: Material from acute and convalescent COVID-19 was sourced from the United States, Italy and Spain. T cells, B-cell-depleted T cells, or PBMCs provided the cDNA or gDNA that served as material.

Here immunoSEQ multiplex PCR was the method, and the copy in TCRdb shows in-frame clones only, minus some. The data show a few hundred thousand clones, 70% to 90% seen once. Seattle's cohort entered during active infection and was followed longitudinally. V shed 5 bases, J shed 3 bases, and the junction held 9 bases outside the gene matches. Germline V gene data show CDR1 as MNHNY and CDR2 as SVGAGI (reference sequence). The CDR3 covers 17 residues. The sample holds a few counts of this clone. The TCR was taken from a woman in her 50s with COVID-19, enrolled during active disease. The chain is built from TRBV6-6 and TRBJ2-3; 12 bases align to TRBD1. The sequenced sample consisted of peripheral blood. CDR3 loop: CASSPSGQGAPTDTQYF. CDR3 nucleotides: TGTGCCAGCAGTCCTTCGGGACAGGGGGCACCAACAGATACGCAGTATTTT.